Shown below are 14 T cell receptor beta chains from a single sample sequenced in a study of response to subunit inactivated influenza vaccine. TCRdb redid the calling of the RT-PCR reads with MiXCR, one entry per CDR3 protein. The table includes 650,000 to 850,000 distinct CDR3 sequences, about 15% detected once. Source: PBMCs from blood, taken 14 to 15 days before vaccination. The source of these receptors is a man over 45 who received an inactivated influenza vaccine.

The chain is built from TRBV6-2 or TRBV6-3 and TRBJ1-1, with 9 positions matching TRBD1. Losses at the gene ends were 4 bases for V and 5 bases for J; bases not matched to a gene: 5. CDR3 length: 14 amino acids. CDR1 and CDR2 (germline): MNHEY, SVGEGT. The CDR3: CASSSNRGRTEAFF. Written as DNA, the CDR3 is TGTGCCAGCAGTTCGAACAGGGGGCGGACTGAAGCTTTCTTT.

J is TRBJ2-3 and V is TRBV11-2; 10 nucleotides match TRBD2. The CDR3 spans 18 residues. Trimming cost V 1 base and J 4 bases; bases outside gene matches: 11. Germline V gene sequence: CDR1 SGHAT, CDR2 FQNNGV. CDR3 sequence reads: CASSLVWKREGPPDTQYF. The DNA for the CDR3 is TGTGCCAGCAGCTTAGTGTGGAAGCGGGAGGGCCCCCCAGATACGCAGTATTTT.

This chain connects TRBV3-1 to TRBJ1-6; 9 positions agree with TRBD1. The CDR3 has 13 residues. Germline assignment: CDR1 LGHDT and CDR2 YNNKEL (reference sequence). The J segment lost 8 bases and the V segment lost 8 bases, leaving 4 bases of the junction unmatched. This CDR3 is CASGDRGDSPLHF. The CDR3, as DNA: TGTGCCAGCGGCGACAGGGGGGATTCACCCCTCCACTTT.

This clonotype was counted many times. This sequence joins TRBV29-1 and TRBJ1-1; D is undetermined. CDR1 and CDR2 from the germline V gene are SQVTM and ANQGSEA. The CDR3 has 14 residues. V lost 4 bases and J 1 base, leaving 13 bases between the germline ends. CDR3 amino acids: CSVAPRMTNTEAFF. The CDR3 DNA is TGCAGCGTTGCCCCTCGTATGACGAACACTGAAGCTTTCTTT.

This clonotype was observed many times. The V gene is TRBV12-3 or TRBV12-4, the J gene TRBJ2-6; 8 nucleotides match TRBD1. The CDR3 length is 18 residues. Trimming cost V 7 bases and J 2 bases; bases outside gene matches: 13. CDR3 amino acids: CASTRTGLLDPGANVLTF. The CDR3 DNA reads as TGTGCCAGCACCCGGACAGGGTTACTTGACCCTGGGGCCAACGTCCTGACTTTC.

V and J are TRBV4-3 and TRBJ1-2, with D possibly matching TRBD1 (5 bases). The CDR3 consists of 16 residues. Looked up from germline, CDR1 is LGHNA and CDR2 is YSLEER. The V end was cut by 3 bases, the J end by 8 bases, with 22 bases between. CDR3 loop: CASSQGPGRAEIGYTF. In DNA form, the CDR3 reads TGCGCCAGCAGCCAGGGTCCGGGACGGGCAGAGATCGGCTACACCTTC.

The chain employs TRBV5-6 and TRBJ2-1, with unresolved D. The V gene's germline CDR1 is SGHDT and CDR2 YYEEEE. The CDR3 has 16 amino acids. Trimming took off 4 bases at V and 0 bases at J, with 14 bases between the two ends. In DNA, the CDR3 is TGTGCCAGCAGCGGCCCGTGGCGTATCTCCTACAATGAGCAGTTCTTC. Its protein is CASSGPWRISYNEQFF.

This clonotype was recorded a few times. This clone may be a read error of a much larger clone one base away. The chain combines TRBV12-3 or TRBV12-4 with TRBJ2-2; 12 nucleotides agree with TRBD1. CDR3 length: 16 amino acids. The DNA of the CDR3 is TGTGCCAGCAGTACCCGGGGACAGGGGGCGATCGGGGAGCAGTTTTTT. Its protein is CASSTRGQGAIGEQFF.

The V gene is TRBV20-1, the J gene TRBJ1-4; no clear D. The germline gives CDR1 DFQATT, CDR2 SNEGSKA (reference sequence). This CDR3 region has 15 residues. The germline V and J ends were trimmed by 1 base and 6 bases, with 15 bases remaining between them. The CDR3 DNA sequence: TGCAGTGCTAGAGTCCTTCGCCCGTCGGATGAAAAACTGTTTTTT. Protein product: CSARVLRPSDEKLFF.

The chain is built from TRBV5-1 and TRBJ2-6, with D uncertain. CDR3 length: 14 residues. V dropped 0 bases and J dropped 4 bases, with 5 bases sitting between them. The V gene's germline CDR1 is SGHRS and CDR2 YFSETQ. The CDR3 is CASSLAGGANVLTF. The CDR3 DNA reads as TGCGCCAGCAGCTTGGCAGGAGGGGCCAACGTCCTGACTTTC.

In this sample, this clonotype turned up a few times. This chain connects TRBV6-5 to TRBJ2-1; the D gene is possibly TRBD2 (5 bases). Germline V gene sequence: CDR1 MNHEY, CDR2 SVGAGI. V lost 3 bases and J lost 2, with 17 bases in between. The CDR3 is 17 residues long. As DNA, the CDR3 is TGTGCCAGCAGTTATGGTCTGGGAGCAGCGCCCTACAATGAGCAGTTCTTC. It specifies CASSYGLGAAPYNEQFF.

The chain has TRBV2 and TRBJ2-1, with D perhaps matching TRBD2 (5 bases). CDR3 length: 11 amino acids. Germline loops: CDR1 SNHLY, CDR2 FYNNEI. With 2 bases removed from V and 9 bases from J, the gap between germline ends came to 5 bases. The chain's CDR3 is CASSERGEQFF. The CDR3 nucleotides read TGTGCCAGCAGTGAACGGGGTGAGCAGTTCTTC.

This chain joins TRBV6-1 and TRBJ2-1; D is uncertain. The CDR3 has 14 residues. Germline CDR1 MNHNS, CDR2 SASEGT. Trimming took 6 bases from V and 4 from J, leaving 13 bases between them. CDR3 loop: CASRPPVAYNEQFF. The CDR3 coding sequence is TGTGCCAGCAGACCACCAGTCGCGTACAATGAGCAGTTCTTC.

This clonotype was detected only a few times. CDR3 bases: TGTGCCAGCAGCCCACGACTAGCGGGAGACTACGAGCAGTACTTC. Translated: CASSPRLAGDYEQYF. J is TRBJ2-7 and V is TRBV7-2, with TRBD2 identical over 12 bases. Germline assignment: CDR1 SGHTA and CDR2 FQGNSA. CDR3 length: 15 amino acids. V shed 5 bases, J shed 3 bases, and the junction held 5 bases outside the gene matches.